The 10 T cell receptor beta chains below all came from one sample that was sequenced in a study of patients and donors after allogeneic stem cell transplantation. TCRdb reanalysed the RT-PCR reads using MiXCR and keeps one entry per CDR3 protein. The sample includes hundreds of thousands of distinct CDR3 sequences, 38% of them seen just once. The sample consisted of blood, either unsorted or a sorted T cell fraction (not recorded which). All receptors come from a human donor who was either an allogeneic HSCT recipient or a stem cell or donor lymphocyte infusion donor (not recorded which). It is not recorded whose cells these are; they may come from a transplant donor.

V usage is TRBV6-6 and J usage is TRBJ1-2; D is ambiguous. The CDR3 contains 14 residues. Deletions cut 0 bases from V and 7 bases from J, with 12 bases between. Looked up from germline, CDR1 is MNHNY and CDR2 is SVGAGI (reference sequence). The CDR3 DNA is TGTGCCAGCAGTTACTCGCCGGGATCGGGTGGCTACACCTTC. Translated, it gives CASSYSPGSGGYTF.

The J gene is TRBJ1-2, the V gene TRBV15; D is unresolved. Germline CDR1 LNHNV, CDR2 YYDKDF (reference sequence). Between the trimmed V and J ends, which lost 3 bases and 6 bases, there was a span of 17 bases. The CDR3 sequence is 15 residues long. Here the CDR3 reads CATSSSVPFEDGYTF. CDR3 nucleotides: TGTGCCACCAGCAGTTCGGTCCCCTTTGAGGATGGCTACACCTTC.

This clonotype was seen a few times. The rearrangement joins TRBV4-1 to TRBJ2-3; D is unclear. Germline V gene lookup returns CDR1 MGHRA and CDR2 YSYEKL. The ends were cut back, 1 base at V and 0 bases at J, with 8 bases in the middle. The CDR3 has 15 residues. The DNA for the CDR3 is TGCGCCAGCAGCCAAGTGCCCCTTAGCACAGATACGCAGTATTTT. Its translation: CASSQVPLSTDTQYF.

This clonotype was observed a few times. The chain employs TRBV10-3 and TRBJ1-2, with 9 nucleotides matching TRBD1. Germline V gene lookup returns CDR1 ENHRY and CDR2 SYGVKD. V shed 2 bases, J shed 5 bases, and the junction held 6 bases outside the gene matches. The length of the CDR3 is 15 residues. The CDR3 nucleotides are TGTGCCATCAGTGAGACCACAGGGGGCCCATATGGCTACACCTTC. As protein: CAISETTGGPYGYTF.

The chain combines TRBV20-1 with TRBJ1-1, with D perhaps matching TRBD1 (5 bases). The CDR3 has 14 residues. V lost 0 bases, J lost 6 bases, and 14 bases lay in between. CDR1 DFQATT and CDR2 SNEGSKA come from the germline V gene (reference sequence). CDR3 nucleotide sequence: TGCAGTGCTAGAGAGGGGACCGGGAGCCCTGAAGCTTTCTTT. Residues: CSAREGTGSPEAFF.

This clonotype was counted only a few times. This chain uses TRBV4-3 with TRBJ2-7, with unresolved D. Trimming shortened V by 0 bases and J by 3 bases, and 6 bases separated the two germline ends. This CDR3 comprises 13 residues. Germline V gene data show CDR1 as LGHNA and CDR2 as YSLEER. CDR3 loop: CASSQDLYYEQYF. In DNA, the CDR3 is TGCGCCAGCAGCCAAGATCTTTACTACGAGCAGTACTTC.

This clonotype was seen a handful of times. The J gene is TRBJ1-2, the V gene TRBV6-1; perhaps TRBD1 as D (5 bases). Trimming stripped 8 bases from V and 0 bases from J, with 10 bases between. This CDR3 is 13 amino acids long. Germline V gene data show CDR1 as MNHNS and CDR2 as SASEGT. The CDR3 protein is CASRTSPNYGYTF. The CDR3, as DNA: TGTGCCAGCCGGACATCTCCTAACTATGGCTACACCTTC.

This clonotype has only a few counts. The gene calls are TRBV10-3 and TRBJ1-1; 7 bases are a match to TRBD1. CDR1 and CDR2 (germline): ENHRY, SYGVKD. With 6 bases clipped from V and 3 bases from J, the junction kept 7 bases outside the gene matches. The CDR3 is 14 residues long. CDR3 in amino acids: CAIRATGRDTEAFF. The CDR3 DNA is TGTGCCATCAGGGCGACAGGGAGGGACACTGAAGCTTTCTTT.

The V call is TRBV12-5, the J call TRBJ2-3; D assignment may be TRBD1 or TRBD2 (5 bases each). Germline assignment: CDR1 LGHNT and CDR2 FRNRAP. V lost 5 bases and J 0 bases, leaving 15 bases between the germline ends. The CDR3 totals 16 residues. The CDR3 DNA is TGTGCTAGTGGTCCGGGGACGAAGACTAGCACAGATACGCAGTATTTT. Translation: CASGPGTKTSTDTQYF.

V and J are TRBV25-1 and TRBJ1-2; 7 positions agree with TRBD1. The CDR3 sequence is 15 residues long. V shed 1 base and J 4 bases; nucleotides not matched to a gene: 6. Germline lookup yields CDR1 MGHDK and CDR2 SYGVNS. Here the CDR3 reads CASSEWAGGSYGYTF. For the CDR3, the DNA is TGTGCCAGCAGTGAATGGGCAGGGGGGAGCTATGGCTACACCTTC.